A selection of T cell receptor beta chains follows, all from one sample in a study of T cells in Graves' hyperthyroidism and ophthalmopathy. MiXCR, applied by TCRdb to the multiplex PCR reads, yields one record per CDR3 protein. The sample yields about 610,000 distinct CDR3 sequences, just over 45% seen once. The sample taken for sequencing was peripheral blood or thyroid tissue (not recorded which). The receptors come from a woman aged 18-29 years with Graves' hyperthyroidism. The CDR3 runs from the conserved cysteine through the conserved F or W. Each record gives: V gene, D gene, clone size, J gene, CDR3 DNA, CDR3 protein. A D gene is named only where the DNA matches it firmly. Only part of the rows carry a size: once, few, many, or a class if the clone is expanded.

v_call: TRBV29-1
d_call: .
clone_size: .
j_call: TRBJ1-2
cdr3_nt: TGCAGCGTTGCACAGGGCGGCGGCTACACCTTC
cdr3_aa: CSVAQGGGYTF

v_call: TRBV24-1
d_call: .
clone_size: many
j_call: TRBJ2-7
cdr3_nt: TGTGCCACCAGTAAAGACAGTTCGAACTACGAGCAGTACTTC
cdr3_aa: CATSKDSSNYEQYF

v_call: TRBV7-6
d_call: TRBD2
clone_size: .
j_call: TRBJ2-7
cdr3_nt: TGTGCCAGCAGCTTAGTGGGAGCGGGAGTGTTCTCCTACGAGCAGTACTTC
cdr3_aa: CASSLVGAGVFSYEQYF

v_call: TRBV15
d_call: .
clone_size: .
j_call: TRBJ2-1
cdr3_nt: TGTGCCACCAGCAGAGCGGGTCGTAATGAGCAGTTCTTC
cdr3_aa: CATSRAGRNEQFF

v_call: TRBV7-8
d_call: .
clone_size: .
j_call: TRBJ2-5
cdr3_nt: TGTGCCAGCAGCTTAGGGATTATGGAGGCAGAGACCCAGTACTTC
cdr3_aa: CASSLGIMEAETQYF

v_call: TRBV13
d_call: .
clone_size: many
j_call: TRBJ1-1
cdr3_nt: TGTGCCAGCAGCCACCGGGCCGAAGCTTTCTTT
cdr3_aa: CASSHRAEAFF

v_call: TRBV29-1
d_call: .
clone_size: .
j_call: TRBJ2-7
cdr3_nt: TGCAGCGTTGGCCGGGACCCCCTGAGGAGTGAGCAGTACTTC
cdr3_aa: CSVGRDPLRSEQYF

v_call: TRBV7-9
d_call: TRBD2
clone_size: .
j_call: TRBJ2-5
cdr3_nt: TGTGCCAGCATCCGAGGACTAGCGGAAGAGACCCAGTACTTC
cdr3_aa: CASIRGLAEETQYF

v_call: TRBV19
d_call: TRBD1
clone_size: .
j_call: TRBJ1-2
cdr3_nt: TGTGCCAGTAGTATAGGACAGGGTTTTAGTGGCTACACCTTC
cdr3_aa: CASSIGQGFSGYTF

v_call: TRBV15
d_call: .
clone_size: .
j_call: TRBJ1-1
cdr3_nt: TGTGCCACCAGCAGAACGAACCTGGACTCTGAAGCTTTCTTT
cdr3_aa: CATSRTNLDSEAFF

v_call: TRBV13
d_call: .
clone_size: many
j_call: TRBJ2-7
cdr3_nt: TGTGCCAGCAGCTGGACAAGAGAAGGCGAGCAGTACTTC
cdr3_aa: CASSWTREGEQYF

v_call: TRBV7-9
d_call: TRBD1
clone_size: once
j_call: TRBJ1-3
cdr3_nt: TGTGCCAGCGATTGGACAGGGGTCGCCTATGGCTACACCATATATTTT
cdr3_aa: CASDWTGVAYGYTIYF

v_call: TRBV7-2
d_call: .
clone_size: .
j_call: TRBJ2-7
cdr3_nt: TGTGCCAGCAGCCCCCGGGGGACCGCCGGGCAGTACTTC
cdr3_aa: CASSPRGTAGQYF

v_call: TRBV7-9
d_call: TRBD1
clone_size: many
j_call: TRBJ1-2
cdr3_nt: TGTGCCAGCAGCTTAGGTCTAACAGGGGACTATGGCTACACCTTC
cdr3_aa: CASSLGLTGDYGYTF

v_call: TRBV18
d_call: TRBD2
clone_size: .
j_call: TRBJ2-5
cdr3_nt: TGTGCCAGCTCACCTTTTGACCTAGCGGGAGTGGAGGAGACCCAGTACTTC
cdr3_aa: CASSPFDLAGVEETQYF

v_call: TRBV20-1
d_call: TRBD1
clone_size: many
j_call: TRBJ1-4
cdr3_nt: TGCAGTGCTTGGGACAGGGCGCAGAATGAAAAACTGTTTTTT
cdr3_aa: CSAWDRAQNEKLFF

v_call: TRBV15
d_call: TRBD1
clone_size: many
j_call: TRBJ1-1
cdr3_nt: TGTGCCACCAGCAGCCTGCGGGAAGGGGGCTTGACTGAAGCTTTCTTT
cdr3_aa: CATSSLREGGLTEAFF

v_call: TRBV30
d_call: .
clone_size: few
j_call: TRBJ1-1
cdr3_nt: TGTGCCTGGAGTGTACAAAGGGTCACTGAAGCTTTCTTT
cdr3_aa: CAWSVQRVTEAFF

v_call: TRBV5-1
d_call: .
clone_size: many
j_call: TRBJ2-7
cdr3_nt: TGCGCCAGCAGCTTGCACTTCGACTCCCTTAGCCTACAGGAGCAGTACTTC
cdr3_aa: CASSLHFDSLSLQEQYF

v_call: TRBV9
d_call: .
clone_size: .
j_call: TRBJ2-5
cdr3_nt: TGTGCCAGCAGCTCAGGGAAAGAGACCCAGTACTTC
cdr3_aa: CASSSGKETQYF

v_call: TRBV24-1
d_call: .
clone_size: many
j_call: TRBJ1-1
cdr3_nt: TGTGCCACCAGTCCACATGCAGCGGGCAGGCCGAACACTGAAGCTTTCTTT
cdr3_aa: CATSPHAAGRPNTEAFF

v_call: TRBV29-1
d_call: .
clone_size: .
j_call: TRBJ2-7
cdr3_nt: TGCAGCAGTTACGGGCCGACCTCCTACGAGCAGTACTTC
cdr3_aa: CSSYGPTSYEQYF

v_call: TRBV11-2
d_call: .
clone_size: many
j_call: TRBJ1-6
cdr3_nt: TGTGCCAGCAGCTCGGGGATTGGGGGGTCACCCCTCCACTTT
cdr3_aa: CASSSGIGGSPLHF